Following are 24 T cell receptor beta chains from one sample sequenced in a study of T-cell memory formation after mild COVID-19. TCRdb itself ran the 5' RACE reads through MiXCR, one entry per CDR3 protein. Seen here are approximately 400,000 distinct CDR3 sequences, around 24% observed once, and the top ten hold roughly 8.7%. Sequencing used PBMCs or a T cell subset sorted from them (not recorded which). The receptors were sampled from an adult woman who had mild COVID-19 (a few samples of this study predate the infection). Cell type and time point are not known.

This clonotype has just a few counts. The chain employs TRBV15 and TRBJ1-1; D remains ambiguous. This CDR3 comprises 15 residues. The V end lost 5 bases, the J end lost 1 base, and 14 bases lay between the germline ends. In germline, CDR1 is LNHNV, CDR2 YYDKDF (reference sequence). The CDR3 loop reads CATSGPRTRNTEAFF. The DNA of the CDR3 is TGTGCCACCAGCGGACCCCGAACGAGGAACACTGAAGCTTTCTTT.

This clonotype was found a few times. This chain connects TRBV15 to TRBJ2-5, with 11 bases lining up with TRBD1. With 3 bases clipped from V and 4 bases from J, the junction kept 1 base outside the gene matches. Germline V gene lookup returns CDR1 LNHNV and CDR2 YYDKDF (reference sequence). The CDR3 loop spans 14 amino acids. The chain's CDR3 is CATSRDRGPETQYF. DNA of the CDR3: TGTGCCACCAGCAGGGACAGGGGGCCAGAGACCCAGTACTTC.

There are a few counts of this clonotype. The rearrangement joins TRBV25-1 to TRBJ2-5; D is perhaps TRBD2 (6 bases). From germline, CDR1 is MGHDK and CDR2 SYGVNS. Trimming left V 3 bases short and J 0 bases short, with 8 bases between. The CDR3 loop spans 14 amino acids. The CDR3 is CASSDWTNQETQYF. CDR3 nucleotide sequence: TGTGCCAGCAGTGACTGGACTAACCAAGAGACCCAGTACTTC. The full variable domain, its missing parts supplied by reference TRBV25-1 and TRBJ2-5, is EADIYQTPRYLVIGTGKKITLECSQTMGHDKMYWYQQDPGMELHLIHYSYGVNSTEKGDLSSESTVSRIRTEHFPLTLESARPSHTSQYLCASSDWTNQETQYFGPGTRLLVL.

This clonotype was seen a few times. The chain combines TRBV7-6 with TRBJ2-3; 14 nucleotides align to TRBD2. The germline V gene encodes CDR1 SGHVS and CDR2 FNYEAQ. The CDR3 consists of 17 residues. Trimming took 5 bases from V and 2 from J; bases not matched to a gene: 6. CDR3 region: CASSPRLAGGNTDTQYF. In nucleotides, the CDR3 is TGTGCCAGCAGCCCTCGACTAGCGGGAGGGAACACAGATACGCAGTATTTT.

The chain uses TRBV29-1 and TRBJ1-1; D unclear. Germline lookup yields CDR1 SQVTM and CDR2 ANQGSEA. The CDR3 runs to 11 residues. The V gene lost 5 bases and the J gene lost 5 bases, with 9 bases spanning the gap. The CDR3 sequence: CSVRAGTEAFF. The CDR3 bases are TGCAGCGTTAGGGCCGGTACTGAAGCTTTCTTT.

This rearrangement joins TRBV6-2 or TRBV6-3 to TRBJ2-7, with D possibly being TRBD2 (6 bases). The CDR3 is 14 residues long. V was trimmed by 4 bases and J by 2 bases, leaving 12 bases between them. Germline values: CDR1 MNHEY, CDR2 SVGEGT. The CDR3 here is CASSLAEYTYEQYF. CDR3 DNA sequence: TGTGCCAGCAGTTTAGCGGAATATACCTACGAGCAGTACTTC.

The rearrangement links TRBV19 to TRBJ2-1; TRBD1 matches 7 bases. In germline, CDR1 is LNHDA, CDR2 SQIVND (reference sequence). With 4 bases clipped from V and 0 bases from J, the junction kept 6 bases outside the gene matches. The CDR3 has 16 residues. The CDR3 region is CASSRSDRSSYNEQFF. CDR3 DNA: TGTGCCAGTAGTAGGTCGGACAGGAGCTCCTACAATGAGCAGTTCTTC. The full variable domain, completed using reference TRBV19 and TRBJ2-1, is DGGITQSPKYLFRKEGQNVTLSCEQNLNHDAMYWYRQDPGQGLRLIYYSQIVNDFQKGDIAEGYSVSREKKESFPLTVTSAQKNPTAFYLCASSRSDRSSYNEQFFGPGTRLTVL.

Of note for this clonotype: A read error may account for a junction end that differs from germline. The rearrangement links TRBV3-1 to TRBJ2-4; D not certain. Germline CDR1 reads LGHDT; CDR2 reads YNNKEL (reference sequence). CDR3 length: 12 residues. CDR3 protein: CASSQVENIQYF. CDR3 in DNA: TGTGCCAGCAGTCAAGTAGAAAACATTCAGTACTTC.

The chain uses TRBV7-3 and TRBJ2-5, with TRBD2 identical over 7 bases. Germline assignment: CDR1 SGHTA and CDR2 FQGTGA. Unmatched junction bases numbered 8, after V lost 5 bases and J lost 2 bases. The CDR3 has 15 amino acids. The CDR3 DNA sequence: TGTGCCAGCAGCGCAATCGGGGGGACGCAAGAGACCCAGTACTTC. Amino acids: CASSAIGGTQETQYF.

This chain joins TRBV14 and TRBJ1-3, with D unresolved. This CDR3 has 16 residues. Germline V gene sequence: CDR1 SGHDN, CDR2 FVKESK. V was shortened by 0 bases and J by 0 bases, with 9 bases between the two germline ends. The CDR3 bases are TGTGCCAGCAGCCAAGATCATGGCGTCTCTGGAAACACCATATATTTT. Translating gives CASSQDHGVSGNTIYF.

Here the CDR3 reads CASRTGLLDEQFF. The DNA of the CDR3 is TGTGCCAGCAGGACAGGGCTTTTGGATGAGCAGTTCTTC. The V gene is TRBV7-9, the J gene TRBJ2-1; 7 bases are a match to TRBD1. Germline CDR1 is SEHNR and CDR2 is FQNEAQ (reference sequence). The CDR3 runs 13 residues. J lost 8 bases, V lost 6 bases, and 7 bases had no gene match.

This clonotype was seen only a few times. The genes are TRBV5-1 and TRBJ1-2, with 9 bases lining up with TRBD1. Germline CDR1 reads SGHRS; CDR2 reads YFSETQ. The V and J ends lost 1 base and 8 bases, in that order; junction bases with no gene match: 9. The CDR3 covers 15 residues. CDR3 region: CASSLSGQGVLGYTF. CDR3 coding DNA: TGCGCCAGCAGCTTGTCGGGACAGGGCGTATTAGGCTACACCTTC.

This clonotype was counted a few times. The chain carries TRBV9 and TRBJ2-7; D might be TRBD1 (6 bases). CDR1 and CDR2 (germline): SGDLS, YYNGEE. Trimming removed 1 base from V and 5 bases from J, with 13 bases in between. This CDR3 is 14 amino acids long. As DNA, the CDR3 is TGTGCCAGCAGCGTACACAGGGAACGGGACGAGCAGTACTTC. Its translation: CASSVHRERDEQYF.

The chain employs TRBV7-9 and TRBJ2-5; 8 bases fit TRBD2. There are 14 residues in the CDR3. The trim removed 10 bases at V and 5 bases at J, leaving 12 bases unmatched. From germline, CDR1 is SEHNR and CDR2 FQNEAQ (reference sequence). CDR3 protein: CATLLAGGLETQYF. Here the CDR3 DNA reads TGTGCCACACTACTGGCGGGGGGATTGGAGACCCAGTACTTC.

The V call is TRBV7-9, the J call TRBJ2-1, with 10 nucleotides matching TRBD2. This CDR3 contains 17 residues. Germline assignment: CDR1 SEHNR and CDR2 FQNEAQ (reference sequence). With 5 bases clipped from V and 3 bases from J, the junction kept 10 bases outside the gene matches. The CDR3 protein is CASSPLSSGSFYNEQFF. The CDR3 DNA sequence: TGTGCCAGCAGCCCGCTCTCTAGCGGGAGTTTCTACAATGAGCAGTTCTTC.

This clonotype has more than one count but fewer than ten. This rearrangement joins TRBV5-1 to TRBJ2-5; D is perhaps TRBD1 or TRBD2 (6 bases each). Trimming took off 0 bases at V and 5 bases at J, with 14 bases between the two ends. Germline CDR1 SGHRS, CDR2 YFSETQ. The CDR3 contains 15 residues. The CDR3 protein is CASSLVTGAGETQYF. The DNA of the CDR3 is TGCGCCAGCAGCTTGGTGACGGGGGCCGGGGAGACCCAGTACTTC.

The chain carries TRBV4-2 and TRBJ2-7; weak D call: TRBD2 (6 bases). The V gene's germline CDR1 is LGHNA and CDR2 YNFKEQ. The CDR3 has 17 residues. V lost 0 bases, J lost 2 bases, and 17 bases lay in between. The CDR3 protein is CASSQEHAGLSTYEQYF. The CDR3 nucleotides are TGTGCCAGCAGCCAAGAACACGCCGGACTATCAACCTACGAGCAGTACTTC.

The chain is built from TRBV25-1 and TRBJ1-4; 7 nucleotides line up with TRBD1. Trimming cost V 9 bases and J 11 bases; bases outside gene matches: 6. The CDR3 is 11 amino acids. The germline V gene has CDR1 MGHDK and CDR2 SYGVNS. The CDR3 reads CASGSGGKLFF. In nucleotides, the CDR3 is TGTGCCAGTGGTTCAGGGGGGAAACTGTTTTTT. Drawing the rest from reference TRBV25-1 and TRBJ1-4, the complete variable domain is EADIYQTPRYLVIGTGKKITLECSQTMGHDKMYWYQQDPGMELHLIHYSYGVNSTEKGDLSSESTVSRIRTEHFPLTLESARPSHTSQYLCASGSGGKLFFGSGTQLSVL.

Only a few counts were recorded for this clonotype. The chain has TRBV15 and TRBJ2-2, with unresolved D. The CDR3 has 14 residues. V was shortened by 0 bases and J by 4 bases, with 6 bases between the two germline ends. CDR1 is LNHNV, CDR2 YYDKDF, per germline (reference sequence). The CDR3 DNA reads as TGTGCCACCAGCAGAGATTCCTCCACCGGGGAGCTGTTTTTT. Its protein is CATSRDSSTGELFF.

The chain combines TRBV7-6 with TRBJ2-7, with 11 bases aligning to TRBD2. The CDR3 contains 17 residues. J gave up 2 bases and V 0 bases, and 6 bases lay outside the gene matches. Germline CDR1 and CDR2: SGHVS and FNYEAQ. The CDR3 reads CASSLASPSGRPYEQYF. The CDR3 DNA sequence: TGTGCCAGCAGCTTAGCGTCTCCTAGCGGGAGGCCCTACGAGCAGTACTTC. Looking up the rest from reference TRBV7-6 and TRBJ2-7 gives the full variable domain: GAGVSQSPRYKVTKRGQDVALRCDPISGHVSLYWYRQALGQGPEFLTYFNYEAQQDKSGLPNDRFSAERPEGSISTLTIQRTEQRDSAMYRCASSLASPSGRPYEQYFGPGTRLTVT.

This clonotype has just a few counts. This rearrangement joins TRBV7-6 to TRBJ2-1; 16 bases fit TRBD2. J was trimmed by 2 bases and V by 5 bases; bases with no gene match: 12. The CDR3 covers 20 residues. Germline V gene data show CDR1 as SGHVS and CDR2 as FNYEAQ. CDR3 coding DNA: TGTGCCAGCAGCCAATGGGGGACTAGCGGGAGGGCCGATCCCTACAATGAGCAGTTCTTC. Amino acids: CASSQWGTSGRADPYNEQFF.

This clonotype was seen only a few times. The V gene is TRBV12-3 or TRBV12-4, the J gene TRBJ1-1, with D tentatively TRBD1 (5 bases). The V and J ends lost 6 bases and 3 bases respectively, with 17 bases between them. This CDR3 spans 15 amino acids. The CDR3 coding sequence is TGTGCCAGCAGCCAGGGTGGGGCGAGCTACACTGAAGCTTTCTTT. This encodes CASSQGGASYTEAFF.

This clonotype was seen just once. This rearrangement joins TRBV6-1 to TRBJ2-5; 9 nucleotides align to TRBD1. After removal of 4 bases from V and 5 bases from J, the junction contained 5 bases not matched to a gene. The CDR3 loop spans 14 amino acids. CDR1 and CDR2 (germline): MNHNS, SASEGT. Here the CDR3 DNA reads TGTGCCAGCAGTGGAACCGGGACAGGGGAGACCCAGTACTTC. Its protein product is CASSGTGTGETQYF.

DNA for the CDR3: TGCGCCAGCAGCTTCGAACAGGGAATAAACCCCTACGAGCAGTACTTC. Translation: CASSFEQGINPYEQYF. This rearrangement joins TRBV5-1 to TRBJ2-7; perhaps TRBD1 as D (6 bases). Trimming removed 2 bases from V and 2 bases from J, with 17 bases in between. Germline CDR1 is SGHRS and CDR2 is YFSETQ. This CDR3 spans 16 amino acids. The whole variable domain, filled in from reference TRBV5-1 and TRBJ2-7, reads KAGVTQTPRYLIKTRGQQVTLSCSPISGHRSVSWYQQTPGQGLQFLFEYFSETQRNKGNFPGRFSGRQFSNSRSEMNVSTLELGDSALYLCASSFEQGINPYEQYFGPGTRLTVT.